This T cell receptor (beta chain) was sequenced during a study of vaccination and CD4 T cells after COVID-19. Study as a whole: Post-COVID samples had a sampling time that fell a median around 100 days after diagnosis (range 35 to 161).

Cultured CD4+ T-cell DNA underwent Oncomine TCR Beta short-read sequencing. Genomic DNA was isolated from cultured CD4+ T cells. TCRdb re-called the PCR reads with MiXCR, one entry per CDR3 protein. The profile covers nearly 8,000 distinct CDR3 sequences, with about 39% appearing a single time and about 35% taken by the ten largest. Stated treatment: roughly 10-day PBMC culture with coronavirus spike peptide pools or control peptides (ViraFEST assay). The unexposed donor's CD4+ T cells were collected before the COVID-19 pandemic (2011-2018). With respect to this clonotype: Its antigen is still unknown.

V was trimmed by 4 bases and J by 10 bases, leaving 11 bases between them. The CDR3 runs to 13 residues. Looked up from germline, CDR1 is MDHEN and CDR2 is SYDVKM. Study-level results: Convalescent patients gained a median about 90% of their reactive clones only post-vaccination.

The sequencing input was CD4+ T cells from blood, cultured in vitro. The chain has TRBV28 and TRBJ1-6; D uncertain. The clonotype was recovered from a human donor in good health. CDR3 protein: CASSSVLRSPLHF. In DNA form, the CDR3 reads TGTGCCAGCAGTTCGGTGTTACGGTCACCCCTCCACTTT.